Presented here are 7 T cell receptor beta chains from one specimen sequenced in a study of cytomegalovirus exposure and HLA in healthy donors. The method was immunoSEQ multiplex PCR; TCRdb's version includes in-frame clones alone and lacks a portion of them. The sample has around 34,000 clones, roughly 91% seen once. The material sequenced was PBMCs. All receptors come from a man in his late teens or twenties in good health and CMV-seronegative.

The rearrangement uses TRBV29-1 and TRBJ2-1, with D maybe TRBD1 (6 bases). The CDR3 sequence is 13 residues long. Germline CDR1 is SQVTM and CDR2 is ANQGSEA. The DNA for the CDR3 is TGCAACCCCCAAGGGACACCAAGTAACTGGCAGTTCTTC. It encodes CNPQGTPSNWQFF.

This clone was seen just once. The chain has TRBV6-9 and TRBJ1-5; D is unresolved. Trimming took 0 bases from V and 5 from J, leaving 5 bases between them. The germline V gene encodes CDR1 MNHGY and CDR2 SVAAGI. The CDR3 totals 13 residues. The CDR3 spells CASSYSLYQPQHF. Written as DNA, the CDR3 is TGTGCCAGCAGTTATTCCCTTTATCAGCCCCAGCATTTT.

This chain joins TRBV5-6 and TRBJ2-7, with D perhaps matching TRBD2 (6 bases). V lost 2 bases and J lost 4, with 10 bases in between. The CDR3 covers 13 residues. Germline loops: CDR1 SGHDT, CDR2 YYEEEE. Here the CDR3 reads CASSFGGEYEQYF. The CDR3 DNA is TGTGCCAGCAGCTTCGGGGGAGAGTACGAGCAGTACTTC.

CDR3 amino acids: CASSLTPGRGGYNEQFF. CDR3 nucleotides: TGTGCCAGCAGCTTAACCCCGGGGCGGGGGGGCTACAATGAGCAGTTCTTC. V and J are TRBV13 and TRBJ2-1; 9 bases are shared with TRBD2. This CDR3 region has 17 residues. The trim removed 2 bases at V and 3 bases at J, leaving 8 bases unmatched. Germline CDR1 reads PRHDT; CDR2 reads FYEKMQ (reference sequence).

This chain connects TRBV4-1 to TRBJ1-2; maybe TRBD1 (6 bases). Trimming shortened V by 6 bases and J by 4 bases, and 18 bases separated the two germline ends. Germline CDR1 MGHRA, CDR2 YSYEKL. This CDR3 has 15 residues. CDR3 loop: CASSGGLIGLYGYTF. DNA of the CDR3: TGCGCCAGCAGTGGGGGCTTAATTGGGCTCTATGGCTACACCTTC.

CDR3 DNA sequence: TGTGCCAGCAGCACCGACCCCATCGGGGGGGCACTGTATGAGCAGTTCTTC. Amino acid sequence: CASSTDPIGGALYEQFF. The chain uses TRBV9 and TRBJ2-1, with 8 bases identical to TRBD2. The CDR3 loop spans 17 amino acids. Germline assignment: CDR1 SGDLS and CDR2 YYNGEE. Losses at the gene ends were 4 bases for V and 8 bases for J; bases not matched to a gene: 17.

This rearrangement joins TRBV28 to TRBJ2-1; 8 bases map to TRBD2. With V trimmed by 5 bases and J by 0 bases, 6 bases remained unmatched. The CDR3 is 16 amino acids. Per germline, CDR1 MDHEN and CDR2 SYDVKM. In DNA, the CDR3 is TGTGCCAGCAGTCTCTTAGCGGGGAACTCCTACAATGAGCAGTTCTTC. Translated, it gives CASSLLAGNSYNEQFF.